This T cell receptor (beta chain) was sequenced in a study of response to subunit inactivated influenza vaccine. Study-wide results and limits: A suggestion made by the authors is that each seasonal influenza vaccination recruits few new T cells.

V lost 2 bases, J lost 6 bases, and 1 base stayed unmatched. Germline V gene data show CDR1 as ENHRY and CDR2 as SYGVKD. The CDR3 is made up of 13 amino acids. TCRdb processed the RT-PCR reads anew with MiXCR; each CDR3 protein has one entry. The data contain about 580,000 distinct CDR3 sequences, around 15% of them singletons. Ten or more counts support this clonotype. Its matching antigen is unknown. The V gene is TRBV10-3, the J gene TRBJ2-1; TRBD1 matches 7 bases. The sample consisted of PBMCs from blood, taken roughly 12 days after vaccination. The clonotype was recovered from a man between 50 and 59 years old who received an inactivated influenza vaccine. CDR3 in DNA: TGTGCCATCAGTGAGGACAGGGTCAATGAGCAGTTCTTC. Translation: CAISEDRVNEQFF.